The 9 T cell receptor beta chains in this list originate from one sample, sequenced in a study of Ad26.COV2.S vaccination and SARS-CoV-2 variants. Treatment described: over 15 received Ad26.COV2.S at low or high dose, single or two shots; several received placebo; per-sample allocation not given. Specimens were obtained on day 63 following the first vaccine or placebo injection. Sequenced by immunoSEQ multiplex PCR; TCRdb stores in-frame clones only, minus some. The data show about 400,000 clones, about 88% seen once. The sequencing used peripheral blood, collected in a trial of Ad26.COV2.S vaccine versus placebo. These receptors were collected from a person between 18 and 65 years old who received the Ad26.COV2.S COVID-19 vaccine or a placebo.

CDR3 in DNA: TGTGCTTTTCGACAGGGGCGGCTGAACACTGAAGCTTTCTTT. It yields the protein CAFRQGRLNTEAFF. V gene TRBV5-8 combines with J gene TRBJ1-1, with 8 bases lining up with TRBD1. This CDR3 comprises 14 residues. CDR1 SGHTS and CDR2 YDEGEE come from the germline V gene.

The CDR3 here is CASSLGQGAEKLFF. CDR3 in DNA: TGCGCCAGCAGCTTGGGACAGGGGGCGGAAAAACTGTTTTTT. The chain uses TRBV5-1 and TRBJ1-4; the match to TRBD1 covers 10 bases. CDR1 SGHRS and CDR2 YFSETQ come from the germline V gene. With 0 bases clipped from V and 8 bases from J, the junction kept 1 base outside the gene matches. This CDR3 has 14 amino acids.

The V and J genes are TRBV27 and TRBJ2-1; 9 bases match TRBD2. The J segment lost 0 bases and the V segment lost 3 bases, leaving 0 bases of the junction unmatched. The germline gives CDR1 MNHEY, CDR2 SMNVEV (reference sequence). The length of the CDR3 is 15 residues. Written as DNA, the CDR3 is TGTGCCAGCAGTTTTAGCGGGAGCTCCTACAATGAGCAGTTCTTC. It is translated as CASSFSGSSYNEQFF.

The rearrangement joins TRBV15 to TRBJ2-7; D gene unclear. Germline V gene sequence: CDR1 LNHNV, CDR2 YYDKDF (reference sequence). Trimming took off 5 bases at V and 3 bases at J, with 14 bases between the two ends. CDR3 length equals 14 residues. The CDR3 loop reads CATSRPGDFYEQYF. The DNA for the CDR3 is TGTGCCACCAGCCGGCCCGGTGACTTCTACGAGCAGTACTTC.

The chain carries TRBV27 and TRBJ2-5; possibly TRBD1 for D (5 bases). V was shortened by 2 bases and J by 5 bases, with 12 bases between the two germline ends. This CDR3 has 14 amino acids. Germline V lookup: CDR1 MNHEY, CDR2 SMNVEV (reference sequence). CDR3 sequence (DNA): TGTGCCAGCAGTTTAGAAGGGGAAAAGGAGACCCAGTACTTC. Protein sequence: CASSLEGEKETQYF.

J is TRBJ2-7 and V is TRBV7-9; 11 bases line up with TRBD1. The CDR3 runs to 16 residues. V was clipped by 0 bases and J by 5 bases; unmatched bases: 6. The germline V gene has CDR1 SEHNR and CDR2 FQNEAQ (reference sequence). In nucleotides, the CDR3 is TGTGCCAGCAGCTTAGCCCGGACAGGGGGCGGACACGAGCAGTACTTC. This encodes CASSLARTGGGHEQYF. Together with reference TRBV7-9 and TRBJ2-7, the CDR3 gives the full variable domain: DTGVSQNPRHKITKRGQNVTFRCDPISEHNRLYWYRQTLGQGPEFLTYFQNEAQLEKSRLLSDRFSAERPKGSFSTLEIQRTEQGDSAMYLCASSLARTGGGHEQYFGPGTRLTVT.

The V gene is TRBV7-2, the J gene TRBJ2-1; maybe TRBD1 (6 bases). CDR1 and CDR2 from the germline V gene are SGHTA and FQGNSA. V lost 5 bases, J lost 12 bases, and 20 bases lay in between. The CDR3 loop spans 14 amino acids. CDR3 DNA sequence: TGTGCCAGCAGCCCCAGACAGGCCGGGGCGGGGCAGTTCTTC. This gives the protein CASSPRQAGAGQFF.

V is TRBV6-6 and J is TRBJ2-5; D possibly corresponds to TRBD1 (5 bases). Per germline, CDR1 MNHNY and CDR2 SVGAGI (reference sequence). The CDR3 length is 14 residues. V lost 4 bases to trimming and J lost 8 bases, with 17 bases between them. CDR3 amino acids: CASSSLTEGATQYF. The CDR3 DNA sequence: TGTGCCAGCAGTTCTCTCACGGAAGGGGCCACCCAGTACTTC.

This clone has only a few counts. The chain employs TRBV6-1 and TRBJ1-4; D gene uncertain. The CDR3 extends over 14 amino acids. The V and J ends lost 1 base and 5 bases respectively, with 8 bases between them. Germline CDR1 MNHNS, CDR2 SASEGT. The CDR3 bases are TGTGCCAGCAGTGAAGGGACGGAGAATGAAAAACTGTTTTTT. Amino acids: CASSEGTENEKLFF.